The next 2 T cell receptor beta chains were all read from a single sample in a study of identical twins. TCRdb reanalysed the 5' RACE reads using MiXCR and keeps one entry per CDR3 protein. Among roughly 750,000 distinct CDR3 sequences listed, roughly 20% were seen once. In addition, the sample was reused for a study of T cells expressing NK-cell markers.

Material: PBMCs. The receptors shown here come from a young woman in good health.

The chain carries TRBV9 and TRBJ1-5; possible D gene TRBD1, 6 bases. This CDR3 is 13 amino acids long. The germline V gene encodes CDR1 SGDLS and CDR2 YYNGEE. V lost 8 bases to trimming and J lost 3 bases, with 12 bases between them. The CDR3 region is CASGGGDNQPQHF. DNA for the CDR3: TGTGCCAGTGGGGGGGGCGACAATCAGCCCCAGCATTTT.

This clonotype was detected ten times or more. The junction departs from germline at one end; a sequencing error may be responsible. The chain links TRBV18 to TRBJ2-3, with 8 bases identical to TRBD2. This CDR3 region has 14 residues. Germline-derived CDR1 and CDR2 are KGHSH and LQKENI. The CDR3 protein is CASSPSGGADTQYF. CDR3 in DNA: TGCGCCAGCAGCCCCTCGGGAGGGGCAGATACGCAGTATTTT.